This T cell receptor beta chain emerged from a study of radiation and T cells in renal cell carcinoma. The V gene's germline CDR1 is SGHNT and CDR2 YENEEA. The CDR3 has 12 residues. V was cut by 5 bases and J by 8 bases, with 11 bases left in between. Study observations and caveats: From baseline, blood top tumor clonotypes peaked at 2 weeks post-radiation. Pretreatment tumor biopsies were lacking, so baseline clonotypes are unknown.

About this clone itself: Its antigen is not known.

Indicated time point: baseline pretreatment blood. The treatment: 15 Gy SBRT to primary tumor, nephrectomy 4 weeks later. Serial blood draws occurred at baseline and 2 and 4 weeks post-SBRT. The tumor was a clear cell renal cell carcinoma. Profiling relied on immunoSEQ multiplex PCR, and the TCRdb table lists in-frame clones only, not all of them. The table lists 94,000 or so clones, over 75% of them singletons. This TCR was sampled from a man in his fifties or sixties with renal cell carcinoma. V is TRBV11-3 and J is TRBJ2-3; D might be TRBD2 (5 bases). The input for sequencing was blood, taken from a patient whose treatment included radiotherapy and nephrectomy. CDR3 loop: CASSEGLGTQYF. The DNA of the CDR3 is TGTGCCAGCAGCGAGGGCTTGGGTACGCAGTATTTT.